These 27 T cell receptor beta chains share one sample of origin, sequenced in a study of blood T cell repertoires in COVID-19. Generated by immunoSEQ multiplex PCR, the TCRdb table keeps only in-frame clones and is missing some. The sample lists 150,000 to 200,000 clones, 60% to 80% seen once, with about 18% in the top ten. The sequenced material came from PBMCs or T cells enriched from blood (not recorded which). These receptors originate from a woman between 50 and 59 years old who had recovered from COVID-19.

V is TRBV4-1 and J is TRBJ2-7, with D possibly matching TRBD2 (5 bases). Trimming cost V 0 bases and J 6 bases, with 15 bases left between them. From germline, CDR1 is MGHRA and CDR2 YSYEKL. The CDR3 length is 15 residues. CDR3 residues: CASSQEVGDQAEQYF. In DNA, the CDR3 is TGCGCCAGCAGCCAAGAAGTGGGAGATCAAGCCGAGCAGTACTTC.

The rearrangement links TRBV7-9 to TRBJ2-7, with 8 nucleotides matching TRBD1. This CDR3 region has 16 residues. Germline CDR1 SEHNR, CDR2 FQNEAQ (reference sequence). The ends lost 0 bases at V and 3 bases at J; junction bases unmatched: 7. CDR3 nucleotide sequence: TGTGCCAGCAGCTTAGCCCCCGGACAGGGTGTCTACGAGCAGTACTTC. This translates into CASSLAPGQGVYEQYF.

This chain connects TRBV9 to TRBJ2-1, with TRBD2 as a possible D gene (10 bases). V was pared by 4 bases and J by 3 bases, with 26 bases between. This CDR3 spans 19 amino acids. Germline lookup yields CDR1 SGDLS and CDR2 YYNGEE. The CDR3 nucleotides read TGTGCCAGCAGCCTGAGGGGAGGGACAGGGACTAGCGACTACAATGAGCAGTTCTTC. The encoded protein is CASSLRGGTGTSDYNEQFF.

This rearrangement joins TRBV28 to TRBJ2-1, with D tentatively TRBD2 (5 bases). This CDR3 spans 17 amino acids. Looked up from germline, CDR1 is MDHEN and CDR2 is SYDVKM. V lost 3 bases and J 2 bases, leaving 17 bases between the germline ends. The CDR3, as DNA: TGTGCCAGCAGTTTTGCGGGCGGATCAGGAACCTACAATGAGCAGTTCTTC. It yields the protein CASSFAGGSGTYNEQFF. Together with reference TRBV28 and TRBJ2-1, the CDR3 gives the full variable domain: DVKVTQSSRYLVKRTGEKVFLECVQDMDHENMFWYRQDPGLGLRLIYFSYDVKMKEKGDIPEGYSVSREKKERFSLILESASTNQTSMYLCASSFAGGSGTYNEQFFGPGTRLTVL.

This clone was seen a few times. The V gene is TRBV7-9, the J gene TRBJ1-4, with D possibly being TRBD1 (6 bases). V was cut by 5 bases and J by 5 bases, with 12 bases left in between. The CDR3 is 14 residues long. Germline CDR1 reads SEHNR; CDR2 reads FQNEAQ (reference sequence). The CDR3 sequence: CASSPQGLNEKLFF. CDR3 in DNA: TGTGCCAGCAGCCCACAGGGCCTAAATGAAAAACTGTTTTTT.

The chain employs TRBV4-2 and TRBJ1-6; TRBD1 might be the D (6 bases). The germline gives CDR1 LGHNA, CDR2 YNFKEQ. V was trimmed by 0 bases and J by 9 bases, leaving 15 bases between them. The CDR3 is 16 residues long. CDR3 sequence: CASSQDFNRAGSPLHF. CDR3 DNA: TGTGCCAGCAGCCAAGATTTTAACAGGGCAGGTTCACCCCTCCACTTT.

The chain uses TRBV6-9 and TRBJ1-1, with D possibly TRBD1 on 6 matching bases. This CDR3 comprises 14 residues. Trimming removed 3 bases from V and 2 bases from J, with 10 bases in between. Germline V lookup: CDR1 MNHGY, CDR2 SVAAGI. The CDR3 coding sequence is TGTGCCAGCAGTTACTACAGGGTCAACACTGAAGCTTTCTTT. It codes for CASSYYRVNTEAFF.

This chain uses TRBV5-5 with TRBJ1-3; no firm D call. Germline V lookup: CDR1 SGHKS, CDR2 YYEKEE (reference sequence). Trimming pared 0 bases from V and 0 bases from J, leaving 13 bases between. The CDR3 is 17 residues long. The CDR3, as DNA: TGTGCCAGCAGCTTGGGGGCGGGCAGCCTCTCTGGAAACACCATATATTTT. This codes for CASSLGAGSLSGNTIYF.

V gene TRBV16 combines with J gene TRBJ1-3; no clear D gene. Germline V gene lookup returns CDR1 KGHSY and CDR2 FQNENV. V was cut by 3 bases and J by 0 bases, with 15 bases left in between. This CDR3 region has 17 residues. For the CDR3, the DNA is TGTGCCAGCAGCCATCCAGCGACCGACGTCTCTGGAAACACCATATATTTT. Translated, it gives CASSHPATDVSGNTIYF. The full variable domain, its missing parts supplied by reference TRBV16 and TRBJ1-3, is GEEVAQTPKHLVRGEGQKAKLYCAPIKGHSYVFWYQQVLKNEFKFLISFQNENVFDETGMPKERFSAKCLPNSPCSLEIQATKLEDSAVYFCASSHPATDVSGNTIYFGEGSWLTVV.

J is TRBJ1-1 and V is TRBV28, with D possibly TRBD1 on 5 matching bases. With 1 base removed from V and 6 bases from J, the gap between germline ends came to 15 bases. Germline-derived CDR1 and CDR2 are MDHEN and SYDVKM. This CDR3 spans 15 amino acids. DNA of the CDR3: TGTGCCAGCAGTTTATTAGGTGGGGCCCAACCTGAAGCTTTCTTT. As protein: CASSLLGGAQPEAFF.

Many counts were recorded for this clone. The V and J genes are TRBV6-2 or TRBV6-3 and TRBJ2-7, with 9 bases aligning to TRBD2. The V gene's germline CDR1 is MNHEY and CDR2 SVGEGT. Germline trimming cut 2 bases from V and 7 bases from J; bases unmatched to any gene: 12. The CDR3 covers 16 residues. DNA of the CDR3: TGTGCCAGCAGTTACGGGAACGCGGGAGGGCCCTCAGAGCAGTACTTC. It specifies CASSYGNAGGPSEQYF.

The genes are TRBV30 and TRBJ1-5, with D hard to call. The V end was cut by 3 bases, the J end by 4 bases, with 13 bases between. This CDR3 is 14 amino acids long. Germline loops: CDR1 GTSNPN, CDR2 SVGIG (reference sequence). The CDR3 here is CAWRSSGGNQPQHF. As DNA, the CDR3 is TGTGCCTGGAGGTCTTCGGGAGGGAATCAGCCCCAGCATTTT.

V and J are TRBV5-1 and TRBJ2-3; D possibly corresponds to TRBD2 (5 bases). The CDR3 contains 15 residues. Trimming shortened V by 0 bases and J by 6 bases, and 14 bases separated the two germline ends. Germline V gene sequence: CDR1 SGHRS, CDR2 YFSETQ. CDR3 residues: CASSLDGVPGDTQYF. As DNA, the CDR3 is TGCGCCAGCAGCTTGGATGGCGTCCCGGGGGATACGCAGTATTTT.

The CDR3 spells CASSSRGDNPYEQYF. The DNA for the CDR3 is TGTGCCAGCAGCTCCCGGGGGGACAACCCCTACGAGCAGTACTTC. The chain employs TRBV3-1 (or the pseudogene TRBV3-2) and TRBJ2-7; maybe TRBD2 (7 bases). With 5 bases removed from V and 2 bases from J, the gap between germline ends came to 16 bases. Germline CDR1 reads LGHDT; CDR2 reads YNNKEL (reference sequence). The CDR3 is made up of 15 amino acids.

This clone has a handful of counts. This chain links TRBV2 with TRBJ1-6; 9 bases are a match to TRBD1. The CDR3 contains 15 residues. CDR1 is SNHLY, CDR2 FYNNEI, per germline. V was clipped by 5 bases and J by 8 bases; unmatched bases: 7. CDR3 residues: CASSLYTGGDSPLHF. CDR3 DNA sequence: TGTGCCAGCAGTCTATATACAGGGGGCGATTCACCCCTCCACTTT.

DNA of the CDR3: TGTGCCAGTAGTACAACAGGGGCCGTCTCTGGAAACACCATATATTTT. Translated, it gives CASSTTGAVSGNTIYF. The V gene is TRBV19, the J gene TRBJ1-3; 7 bases agree with TRBD1. The CDR3 has 16 amino acids. The germline V gene encodes CDR1 LNHDA and CDR2 SQIVND (reference sequence). Trimming cost V 4 bases and J 0 bases; bases outside gene matches: 6.

J is TRBJ2-7 and V is TRBV13, with TRBD1 matching 7 bases. The trim removed 0 bases at V and 7 bases at J, leaving 9 bases unmatched. Germline CDR1 PRHDT, CDR2 FYEKMQ (reference sequence). CDR3 length: 15 residues. The CDR3 region is CASSLGGGRVWEQYF. The CDR3 nucleotides read TGTGCCAGCAGCTTAGGAGGGGGCCGCGTATGGGAGCAGTACTTC.

In this sample, this clone turned up a few times. The gene calls are TRBV11-3 and TRBJ1-4; 9 bases agree with TRBD1. Germline V gives CDR1 SGHNT, CDR2 YENEEA. The CDR3 is 15 residues long. The trim removed 5 bases at V and 7 bases at J, leaving 8 bases unmatched. The CDR3 protein is CASSTNRGRCEKLFF. CDR3 bases: TGTGCCAGCAGCACAAACAGGGGGCGGTGTGAAAAACTGTTTTTT.

V usage is TRBV29-1 and J usage is TRBJ2-2; 13 bases are a match to TRBD2. Germline V CDR1 and CDR2: SQVTM, ANQGSEA. V was clipped by 4 bases and J by 6 bases; unmatched bases: 14. The CDR3 is 18 residues long. The CDR3 nucleotides read TGCAGCGTTGCCCCCGGGACTAGCGGGACGGGAATATCCGGGGAGCTGTTTTTT. Its protein is CSVAPGTSGTGISGELFF.

This clone was picked up one time. The chain has TRBV6-2 or TRBV6-3 and TRBJ2-7; tentatively, D is TRBD2 (5 bases). The germline V gene encodes CDR1 MNHEY and CDR2 SVGEGT. The CDR3 has 17 amino acids. V dropped 6 bases and J dropped 1 base, with 22 bases sitting between them. CDR3 sequence (DNA): TGTGCCAGCAGCCCGTGGGGAGTGGCGGGCGAGTCCTACGAGCAGTACTTC. Translated: CASSPWGVAGESYEQYF.

The rearrangement joins TRBV7-3 to TRBJ2-7; a possible D gene is TRBD1 (6 bases). Trimming removed 5 bases at V and 3 bases at J, with 17 bases between. CDR3 length: 15 amino acids. Germline V gene lookup returns CDR1 SGHTA and CDR2 FQGTGA. The CDR3 region is CASSPHKGTFYEQYF. The CDR3 DNA follows: TGTGCCAGCAGCCCCCACAAGGGGACATTCTACGAGCAGTACTTC.

The chain has TRBV2 and TRBJ1-2; TRBD1 matches at 8 bases. J gave up 12 bases and V 5 bases, and 11 bases lay outside the gene matches. The CDR3 loop spans 13 amino acids. Germline CDR1 is SNHLY and CDR2 is FYNNEI. As DNA, the CDR3 is TGTGCCAGCAGTCGACAGGGGTCGGTTCTTGACACCTTC. Its protein is CASSRQGSVLDTF.

The V call is TRBV5-4, the J call TRBJ2-2; 8 bases map to TRBD2. There are 15 residues in the CDR3. CDR1 and CDR2 (germline): SGHNT, YYREEE (reference sequence). J gave up 6 bases and V 4 bases, and 8 bases lay outside the gene matches. The CDR3, as DNA: TGTGCCAGCAGCCCCCAACGCGGGAGGTCCGGGGAGCTGTTTTTT. Protein sequence: CASSPQRGRSGELFF.

The chain couples TRBV7-9 to TRBJ1-6, with TRBD1 identical over 8 bases. The V gene end was trimmed by 7 bases and the J gene end by 6 bases; junction bases not matched to a gene: 5. This CDR3 contains 14 residues. The germline CDR1 and CDR2 sequences are SEHNR and FQNEAQ (reference sequence). CDR3 nucleotide sequence: TGTGCCAGCAACCGGGACAGGCCTAATTCACCCCTCCACTTT. It encodes CASNRDRPNSPLHF.

V usage is TRBV7-2 and J usage is TRBJ2-5; D is unresolved. The germline V gene encodes CDR1 SGHTA and CDR2 FQGNSA. With 6 bases removed from V and 4 bases from J, the gap between germline ends came to 15 bases. The CDR3 contains 14 residues. The CDR3 spells CASRSPSGGETQYF. CDR3 nucleotide sequence: TGTGCCAGCAGGTCACCCTCTGGCGGAGAGACCCAGTACTTC.

This chain connects TRBV7-9 to TRBJ1-2, with 7 bases matching TRBD1. The germline gives CDR1 SEHNR, CDR2 FQNEAQ (reference sequence). Unmatched junction bases numbered 5, after V lost 7 bases and J lost 0 bases. The CDR3 has 14 amino acids. CDR3 in amino acids: CASKGTAANYGYTF. The CDR3 nucleotides read TGTGCCAGCAAGGGGACAGCTGCTAACTATGGCTACACCTTC.

This clone was seen only a few times. V and J are TRBV5-1 and TRBJ1-4; TRBD1 is a possible D gene (5 bases). Germline V gives CDR1 SGHRS, CDR2 YFSETQ. V lost 4 bases and J 8 bases, leaving 24 bases between the germline ends. CDR3 size: 17 residues. The CDR3: CASSRSAPGGVGEKLFF. The CDR3 nucleotides are TGCGCCAGCAGCCGATCGGCCCCCGGAGGGGTCGGGGAAAAACTGTTTTTT. Filled out from reference TRBV5-1 and TRBJ1-4, the complete variable domain reads KAGVTQTPRYLIKTRGQQVTLSCSPISGHRSVSWYQQTPGQGLQFLFEYFSETQRNKGNFPGRFSGRQFSNSRSEMNVSTLELGDSALYLCASSRSAPGGVGEKLFFGSGTQLSVL.